Presented here are 23 T cell receptor beta chains from one specimen sequenced in a study of blood T cell repertoires in COVID-19. Using immunoSEQ multiplex PCR, the repertoire was profiled, and TCRdb retains in-frame clones only, with some absent. The data hold a few hundred thousand clones, with 75% to 90% observed a single time. Sequences were obtained from PBMCs or T cells enriched from blood (not recorded which). The receptor set was obtained from a man aged 25-45 years who had recovered from COVID-19.

Here the CDR3 reads CASSSWTSGAYEQYF. In DNA form, the CDR3 reads TGTGCCAGCAGTTCATGGACTAGCGGAGCCTACGAGCAGTACTTC. The J gene is TRBJ2-7, the V gene TRBV7-2, with TRBD2 matching 10 bases. Germline CDR1 SGHTA, CDR2 FQGNSA. The CDR3 loop spans 15 amino acids. J was trimmed by 2 bases and V by 6 bases; bases with no gene match: 7.

The V and J genes are TRBV28 and TRBJ1-2, with D unclear. Deletions cut 6 bases from V and 4 bases from J, with 3 bases between. Germline CDR1 reads MDHEN; CDR2 reads SYDVKM. The CDR3 is 10 residues long. The CDR3 DNA follows: TGTGCCAGCAGCCGCTATGGCTACACCTTC. Its translation is CASSRYGYTF.

V and J are TRBV4-1 and TRBJ1-5; TRBD1 matches 8 bases. The V segment lost 4 bases and the J segment 3 bases; nucleotides outside the gene matches: 8. This CDR3 has 16 amino acids. CDR1 is MGHRA and CDR2 is YSYEKL in the germline V gene. The chain's CDR3 is CASSLGQGMVNQPQHF. The DNA of the CDR3 is TGCGCCAGCAGCCTCGGACAGGGTATGGTCAATCAGCCCCAGCATTTT.

The chain combines TRBV6-1 with TRBJ1-5, with a possible D match to TRBD1 (5 bases). V lost 1 base to trimming and J lost 4 bases, with 14 bases between them. The CDR3 contains 16 residues. CDR1 and CDR2 (germline): MNHNS, SASEGT. In DNA, the CDR3 is TGTGCCAGCAGTGAAGGGGAAGGGGTCGGAAATCAGCCCCAGCATTTT. Translating it yields CASSEGEGVGNQPQHF.

This clone occurred once. V gene TRBV5-6 combines with J gene TRBJ2-2; 10 bases agree with TRBD2. V lost 4 bases, J lost 6 bases, and 6 bases stayed unmatched. The CDR3 runs 15 residues. Germline loops: CDR1 SGHDT, CDR2 YYEEEE. CDR3 region: CASSPLAGSAGELFF. The CDR3 nucleotides are TGTGCCAGCAGCCCACTAGCGGGGAGTGCCGGGGAGCTGTTTTTT. Together with reference TRBV5-6 and TRBJ2-2, the CDR3 gives the full variable domain: DAGVTQSPTHLIKTRGQQVTLRCSPKSGHDTVSWYQQALGQGPQFIFQYYEEEERQRGNFPDRFSGHQFPNYSSELNVNALLLGDSALYLCASSPLAGSAGELFFGEGSRLTVL.

The genes are TRBV28 and TRBJ2-3; 9 nucleotides match TRBD1. The CDR3 length is 15 residues. The J segment lost 5 bases and the V segment lost 7 bases, leaving 10 bases of the junction unmatched. Germline CDR1 and CDR2: MDHEN and SYDVKM. CDR3 residues: CASTGSGTGKDTQYF. The CDR3 DNA reads as TGTGCCAGCACCGGTTCCGGGACAGGGAAAGATACGCAGTATTTT.

J is TRBJ2-6 and V is TRBV5-1, with unresolved D. The ends were cut back, 7 bases at V and 0 bases at J, with 8 bases in the middle. Germline V gene lookup returns CDR1 SGHRS and CDR2 YFSETQ. The CDR3 length is 14 residues. The CDR3 nucleotides are TGCGCCAGCTACGACAACTCTGGGGCCAACGTCCTGACTTTC. This translates into CASYDNSGANVLTF.

The chain couples TRBV13 to TRBJ2-3; 13 nucleotides align to TRBD2. Germline V gene lookup returns CDR1 PRHDT and CDR2 FYEKMQ (reference sequence). This CDR3 spans 17 amino acids. V was clipped by 0 bases and J by 3 bases; unmatched bases: 3. CDR3 residues: CASSLGRGLAGTDTQYF. The CDR3 region has the DNA TGTGCCAGCAGCTTAGGCCGGGGACTAGCGGGGACAGATACGCAGTATTTT.

The chain has TRBV6-4 and TRBJ1-5; a weak D match, TRBD1 (6 bases). CDR1 MRHNA and CDR2 SNTAGT come from the germline V gene. The CDR3 covers 13 residues. V was pared by 4 bases and J by 7 bases, with 11 bases between. The CDR3 DNA follows: TGTGCCAGCAGTGGGGGGCCGGAGCAGCCCCAGCATTTT. It translates to CASSGGPEQPQHF.

This clone has just one count. This chain links TRBV19 with TRBJ1-5; TRBD1 matches 9 bases. Trimming took 5 bases from V and 7 from J; bases not matched to a gene: 15. The germline gives CDR1 LNHDA, CDR2 SQIVND (reference sequence). The CDR3 sequence is 17 residues long. DNA for the CDR3: TGTGCCAGTAGTCCTCGTCCCGGGACAGGGCTAAGGCAGCCCCAGCATTTT. Its translation: CASSPRPGTGLRQPQHF.

The chain carries TRBV11-2 and TRBJ2-3; 8 bases match TRBD2. CDR1 and CDR2 from the germline V gene are SGHAT and FQNNGV. The J segment lost 4 bases and the V segment lost 4 bases, leaving 4 bases of the junction unmatched. The CDR3 has 14 amino acids. The CDR3 sequence is CASSSGGRSDTQYF. The CDR3 nucleotides are TGTGCCAGCAGCTCAGGCGGGAGGTCAGATACGCAGTATTTT.

The rearrangement links TRBV13 to TRBJ2-5, with D unclear. Germline loops: CDR1 PRHDT, CDR2 FYEKMQ (reference sequence). This CDR3 region has 13 residues. The V end was cut by 0 bases, the J end by 2 bases, with 4 bases between. Here the CDR3 DNA reads TGTGCCAGCAGCTTAGGTCCGCAAGAGACCCAGTACTTC. Translated, it gives CASSLGPQETQYF. Combining the CDR3 with reference TRBV13 and TRBJ2-5 gives the whole variable domain AAGVIQSPRHLIKEKRETATLKCYPIPRHDTVYWYQQGPGQDPQFLISFYEKMQSDKGSIPDRFSAQQFSDYHSELNMSSLELGDSALYFCASSLGPQETQYFGPGTRLLVL.

About this clone itself: The junction departs from the called germline gene at one end, perhaps through a read error. This chain links TRBV28 with TRBJ1-2; a possible D gene is TRBD1 (5 bases). The CDR3 is 12 amino acids. From germline, CDR1 is MDHEN and CDR2 SYDVKM. DNA for the CDR3: TGTGCCAGCGGGGGGTGGAACTATGGCCACACCTTC. Translation: CASGGWNYGHTF.

This clone was seen a handful of times. The chain is built from TRBV5-4 and TRBJ1-2; TRBD1 matches 10 bases. This CDR3 spans 13 amino acids. Germline CDR1 and CDR2: SGHNT and YYREEE (reference sequence). V shed 3 bases and J 6 bases; nucleotides not matched to a gene: 2. The CDR3 spells CASSWDRGDGYTF. The CDR3, as DNA: TGTGCCAGCAGCTGGGACAGGGGTGATGGCTACACCTTC.

This clone was seen just once. V usage is TRBV10-3 and J usage is TRBJ2-1; a weak D match, TRBD2 (6 bases). The CDR3 totals 15 residues. CDR1 is ENHRY, CDR2 SYGVKD, per germline. With 0 bases removed from V and 7 bases from J, the gap between germline ends came to 13 bases. CDR3 DNA: TGTGCCATCAGTGAGTCGACGGGGGAGGAAAATGAGCAGTTCTTC. Translation: CAISESTGEENEQFF.

The chain joins TRBV5-1 to TRBJ2-1; 7 bases match TRBD2. CDR1 and CDR2 (germline): SGHRS, YFSETQ. With 5 bases clipped from V and 4 bases from J, the junction kept 9 bases outside the gene matches. The CDR3 loop spans 15 amino acids. CDR3 in amino acids: CASRQAGLEYNEQFF. CDR3 nucleotide sequence: TGCGCCAGCAGGCAAGCGGGGCTAGAATACAATGAGCAGTTCTTC.

The chain carries TRBV6-5 and TRBJ1-2; D gene uncertain. The CDR3 is made up of 13 amino acids. The V gene lost 0 bases and the J gene lost 2 bases, with 4 bases spanning the gap. CDR1 and CDR2 from the germline V gene are MNHEY and SVGAGI. For the CDR3, the DNA is TGTGCCAGCAGTTACTCCGTGAACTATGGCTACACCTTC. Amino acids: CASSYSVNYGYTF.

The chain recombines TRBV6-1 with TRBJ2-7, with D possibly being TRBD1 (5 bases). V lost 1 base, J lost 0 bases, and 10 bases lay in between. Germline V gene sequence: CDR1 MNHNS, CDR2 SASEGT. The CDR3 is made up of 15 amino acids. The CDR3 DNA reads TGTGCCAGCAGTGAAGTAGGAGACAGCTCCTACGAGCAGTACTTC. Residues: CASSEVGDSSYEQYF.

The chain combines TRBV9 with TRBJ1-2, with TRBD1 identical over 7 bases. Trimming took 4 bases from V and 5 from J; bases not matched to a gene: 5. CDR3 size: 13 residues. The germline V gene encodes CDR1 SGDLS and CDR2 YYNGEE. Here the CDR3 DNA reads TGTGCCAGCAGCCAGGGGGGAATTTATGGCTACACCTTC. Amino acids: CASSQGGIYGYTF.

V is TRBV28 and J is TRBJ2-4; 8 bases are a match to TRBD2. CDR1 is MDHEN, CDR2 SYDVKM, per germline. The CDR3 consists of 18 residues. With 4 bases clipped from V and 0 bases from J, the junction kept 11 bases outside the gene matches. CDR3 nucleotides: TGTGCCAGCAGTTCGACTAGCGAACAGCCTCTAGCCAAAAACATTCAGTACTTC. Encoded protein: CASSSTSEQPLAKNIQYF.

The J gene is TRBJ2-5, the V gene TRBV28; 10 nucleotides agree with TRBD2. From germline, CDR1 is MDHEN and CDR2 SYDVKM. The ends lost 3 bases at V and 3 bases at J; junction bases unmatched: 7. This CDR3 region has 16 residues. The CDR3 DNA sequence: TGTGCCAGCAGTTTCTGTGCTAGCGGGAGTGAAGAGACCCAGTACTTC. As protein: CASSFCASGSEETQYF.

The V gene is TRBV11-3, the J gene TRBJ2-7, with 10 bases fitting TRBD2. Looked up from germline, CDR1 is SGHNT and CDR2 is YENEEA. V was pared by 2 bases and J by 4 bases, with 5 bases of the junction left unmatched. This CDR3 spans 15 amino acids. For the CDR3, the DNA is TGTGCCAGCAGCTTAAAACTAGCGGGAAATTACGAGCAGTACTTC. Protein: CASSLKLAGNYEQYF.

The CDR3 DNA sequence: TGTGCCAGCAGCAGGGACAGGACCCAAGAGACCCAGTACTTC. This codes for CASSRDRTQETQYF. V is TRBV2 and J is TRBJ2-5, with 8 bases that match TRBD1. In germline, CDR1 is SNHLY, CDR2 FYNNEI. V gave up 6 bases and J gave up 1 base; unmatched junction bases: 4. The CDR3 runs to 14 residues.